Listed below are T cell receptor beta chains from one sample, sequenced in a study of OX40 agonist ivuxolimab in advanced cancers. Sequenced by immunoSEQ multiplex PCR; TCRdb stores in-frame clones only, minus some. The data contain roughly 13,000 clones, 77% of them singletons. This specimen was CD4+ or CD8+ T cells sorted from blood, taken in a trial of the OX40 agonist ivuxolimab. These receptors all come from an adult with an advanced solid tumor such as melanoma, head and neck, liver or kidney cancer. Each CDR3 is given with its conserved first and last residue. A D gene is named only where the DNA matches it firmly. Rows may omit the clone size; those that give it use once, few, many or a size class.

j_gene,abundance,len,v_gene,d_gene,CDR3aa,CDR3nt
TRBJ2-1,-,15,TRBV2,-,CASLWGTSGGDEQFF,TGTGCCAGCTTGTGGGGGACGTCCGGTGGGGATGAGCAGTTCTTC
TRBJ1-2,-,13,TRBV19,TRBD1,CASSPRTGYGYTF,TGTGCCAGTAGTCCCCGGACAGGGTATGGCTACACCTTC
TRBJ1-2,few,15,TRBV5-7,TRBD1,CASSWDRQLGYGYTF,TGTGCCAGCAGCTGGGACAGGCAGTTGGGGTATGGCTACACCTTC
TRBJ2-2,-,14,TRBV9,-,CASSVATNTGELFF,TGTGCCAGCAGCGTAGCTACTAACACCGGGGAGCTGTTTTTT
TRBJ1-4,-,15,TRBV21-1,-,CASSPPGGINEKLFF,TGTGCCAGCAGCCCCCCAGGGGGAATTAATGAAAAACTGTTTTTT
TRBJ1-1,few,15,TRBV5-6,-,CASSFYRSMNTEAFF,TGTGCCAGCAGCTTTTACAGATCCATGAACACTGAAGCTTTCTTT
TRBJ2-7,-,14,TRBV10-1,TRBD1,CASIGPGQGYEQYF,TGCGCCAGCATCGGACCGGGACAGGGTTACGAGCAGTACTTC
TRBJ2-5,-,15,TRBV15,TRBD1,CATSTWTGRFETQYF,TGTGCCACCAGCACCTGGACAGGGCGGTTCGAGACCCAGTACTTC
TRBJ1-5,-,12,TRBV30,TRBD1,CASPTGGQPQHF,TGTGCCTCCCCCACAGGGGGTCAGCCCCAGCATTTT
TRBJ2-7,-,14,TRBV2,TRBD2,CASSPTSGSHEQYF,TGTGCCAGCAGCCCGACTAGCGGGAGCCACGAGCAGTACTTC
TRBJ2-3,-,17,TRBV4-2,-,CASSQDLVAEAVDTQYF,TGTGCCAGCAGCCAAGATCTGGTAGCAGAAGCGGTTGATACGCAGTATTTT
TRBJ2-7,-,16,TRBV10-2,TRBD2,CASSEVNQGRGGEQYF,TGCGCCAGCAGTGAAGTTAATCAGGGGCGGGGGGGCGAGCAGTACTTC
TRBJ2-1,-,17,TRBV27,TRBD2,CASSFVGTGRGYNEQFF,TGTGCCAGCAGTTTCGTGGGCACCGGGAGGGGGTACAATGAGCAGTTCTTC
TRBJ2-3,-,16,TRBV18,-,CASSPKEGNSADTQYF,TGTGCCAGCTCACCAAAGGAGGGGAACAGCGCAGATACGCAGTATTTT
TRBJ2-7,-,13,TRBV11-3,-,CASSPGAPYEQYF,TGTGCCAGCAGCCCAGGCGCCCCCTACGAGCAGTACTTC
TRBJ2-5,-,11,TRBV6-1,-,CASGYQETQYF,TGTGCCAGCGGATACCAAGAGACCCAGTACTTC
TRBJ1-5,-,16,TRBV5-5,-,CASSLGVGYSNQPQHF,TGTGCCAGCAGCTTGGGGGTGGGTTATAGCAATCAGCCCCAGCATTTT
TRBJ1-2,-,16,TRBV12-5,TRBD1,CASGLDTQGAAYGYTF,TGTGCTAGTGGTTTGGACACTCAGGGGGCCGCCTATGGCTACACCTTC
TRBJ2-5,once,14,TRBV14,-,CASSPRVVQETQYF,TGTGCCAGCAGCCCTCGGGTGGTCCAAGAGACCCAGTACTTC
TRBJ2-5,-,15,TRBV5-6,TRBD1,CASSWDRELMGGQYF,TGTGCCAGCAGCTGGGACAGGGAGCTGATGGGTGGCCAGTACTTC
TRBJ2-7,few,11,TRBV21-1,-,CASSPSYEQYF,TGTGCCAGCAGCCCCTCGTACGAGCAGTACTTC
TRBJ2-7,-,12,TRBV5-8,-,CASSFPLYEQYF,TGTGCCAGCAGCTTTCCCCTTTACGAGCAGTACTTC
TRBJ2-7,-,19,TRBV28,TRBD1,CASSLGTGTGGWSSYEQYF,TGTGCCAGCAGTTTAGGGACCGGGACAGGGGGCTGGAGCTCCTACGAGCAGTACTTC
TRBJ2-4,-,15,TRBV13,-,CASSSWGTAPKIQYF,TGTGCCAGCAGCTCATGGGGTACAGCCCCGAAGATTCAGTACTTC
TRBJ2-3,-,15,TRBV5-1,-,CASSSLGPYTDTQYF,TGCGCCAGCAGCTCCCTAGGGCCCTACACAGATACGCAGTATTTT
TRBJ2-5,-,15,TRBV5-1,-,CASSLWTGSQETQYF,TGCGCCAGCAGCTTGTGGACGGGATCACAAGAGACCCAGTACTTC
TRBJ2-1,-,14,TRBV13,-,CASSSGSEGNEQFF,TGTGCCAGCAGCTCCGGGAGTGAGGGGAATGAGCAGTTCTTC
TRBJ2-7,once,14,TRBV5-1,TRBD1,CASSSPGQIYEQYF,TGCGCCAGCAGCTCCCCGGGACAGATCTACGAGCAGTACTTC
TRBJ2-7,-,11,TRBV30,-,CAWSSRDEQYF,TGTGCCTGGAGTAGTCGGGACGAGCAGTACTTC
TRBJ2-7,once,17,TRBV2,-,CASSPGTTGNFLYEQYF,TGTGCCAGCAGCCCCGGGACAACGGGGAACTTTCTCTACGAGCAGTACTTC
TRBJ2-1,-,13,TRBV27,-,CASSLNYGNEQFF,TGTGCCAGCAGTTTAAATTACGGGAATGAGCAGTTCTTC
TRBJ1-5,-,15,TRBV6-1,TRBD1,CASRPGQGGNQPQHF,TGTGCCAGCAGACCCGGACAGGGAGGCAATCAGCCCCAGCATTTT
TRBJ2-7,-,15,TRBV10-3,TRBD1,CAISESPGQGNEQYF,TGTGCCATCAGTGAGTCGCCGGGACAGGGAAACGAGCAGTACTTC
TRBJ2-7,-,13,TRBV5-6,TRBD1,CASSYRDRYEQYF,TGTGCCAGCAGTTACCGGGACAGGTACGAGCAGTACTTC
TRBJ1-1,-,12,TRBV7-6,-,CASSLDGIGAFF,TGTGCCAGCAGCTTAGATGGTATCGGGGCTTTCTTT
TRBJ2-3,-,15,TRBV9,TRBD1,CASSAWGQGSDTQYF,TGTGCCAGCAGTGCCTGGGGACAGGGCTCAGATACGCAGTATTTT
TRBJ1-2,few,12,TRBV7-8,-,CASSTGRDGYTF,TGTGCCAGCAGCACCGGGAGGGACGGCTACACCTTC
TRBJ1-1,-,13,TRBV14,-,CASSRTYSTEAFF,TGTGCCAGCAGCCGGACATATTCCACTGAAGCTTTCTTT
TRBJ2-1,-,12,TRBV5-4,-,CASSLGEVEQFF,TGTGCCAGCAGCTTGGGGGAGGTTGAGCAGTTCTTC
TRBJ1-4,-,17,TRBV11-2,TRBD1,CASSLDRDSNYNEKLFF,TGTGCCAGCAGCTTAGATCGGGACAGCAACTATAATGAAAAACTGTTTTTT
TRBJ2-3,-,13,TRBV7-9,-,CASSPRGPDTQYF,TGTGCCAGCAGTCCACGCGGACCAGATACGCAGTATTTT
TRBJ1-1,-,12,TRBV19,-,CASRTGNTEAFF,TGTGCCAGTAGAACAGGGAACACTGAAGCTTTCTTT
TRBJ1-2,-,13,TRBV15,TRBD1,CATRRTGDHGYTF,TGTGCCACCAGGCGAACAGGGGACCATGGCTACACCTTC
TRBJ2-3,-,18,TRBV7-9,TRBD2,CATPGLAGGPDGTDTQYF,TGTGCCACCCCGGGACTAGCGGGAGGGCCGGACGGGACAGATACGCAGTATTTT
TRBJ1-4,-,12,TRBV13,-,CASSYQNEKLFF,TGTGCCAGCAGCTACCAAAATGAAAAACTGTTTTTT
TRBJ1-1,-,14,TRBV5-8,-,CASSEDSMNTEAFF,TGTGCCAGCAGCGAGGACAGTATGAACACTGAAGCTTTCTTT
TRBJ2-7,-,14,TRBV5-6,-,CASSLTGRYYEQYF,TGTGCCAGCAGCTTAACAGGAAGATACTACGAGCAGTACTTC
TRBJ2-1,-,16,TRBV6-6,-,CASKFTDSSSYNEQFF,TGTGCCAGCAAATTTACGGACAGTAGCTCCTACAATGAGCAGTTCTTC
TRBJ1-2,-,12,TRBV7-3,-,CASRREGDGYTF,TGTGCCAGCAGACGTGAGGGGGACGGCTACACCTTC
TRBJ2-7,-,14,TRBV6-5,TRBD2,CASSSSGRAYEQYF,TGTGCCAGCAGTTCTAGCGGGAGGGCATACGAGCAGTACTTC
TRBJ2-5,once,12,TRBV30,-,CAWSLGTETQYF,TGTGCCTGGAGTTTAGGGACGGAGACCCAGTACTTC
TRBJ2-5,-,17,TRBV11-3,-,CASSLDGGGVGRETQYF,TGTGCCAGCAGCTTAGATGGAGGGGGAGTGGGTCGGGAGACCCAGTACTTC